This TCR beta chain came from a study of blood T cell repertoires in COVID-19. Study details: Samples representing acute and convalescent COVID-19 were sourced from the United States, Italy and Spain. T cells, B-cell-depleted T cells, or PBMCs supplied cDNA or gDNA.

Authors' data handling: Amplification with reference gene primers provided the estimates of nucleated cell counts. Generated by immunoSEQ multiplex PCR, the TCRdb table keeps only in-frame clones and is missing some. V and J calls plus clone size are reproduced from that table; the DNA served to infer D and trimming. The table includes 110,000 to 150,000 clones, approximately 85% detected once. The V gene's germline CDR1 is MNHEY and CDR2 SVGAGI. V was pared by 5 bases and J by 2 bases, with 9 bases of the junction left unmatched. This CDR3 is built from 15 residues. The V gene is TRBV6-5, the J gene TRBJ2-7, with 7 bases matching TRBD1. This receptor was obtained from a man over 45 with acute or convalescent COVID-19. Material: peripheral blood. The DNA of the CDR3 is TGTGCCAGCAGTCACGGGACAGTGACCCCCTACGAGCAGTACTTC. Its translation: CASSHGTVTPYEQYF.